This T cell receptor beta chain stems from a study of cytomegalovirus exposure and HLA in healthy donors. Study summary: The use of the same platform for the approximately 130 validation repertoires and the 600 to 800 first-cohort repertoires was reported by a later analysis.

Overall study findings and caveats: In vitro checks showed that a few CMV-associated chains really do target CMV antigens. Cytomegalovirus association was listed for roughly 160 TCR beta chains.

The donors were members of the validation cohort, which comprised roughly 120 subjects and was separate from the first cohort of roughly 700 subjects. Turning to this clone: Its antigen is still unknown.

The repertoire was sequenced with immunoSEQ multiplex PCR; TCRdb's copy has only in-frame clones and lacks some. Of 90,000 to 150,000 clones in the sample, about 91% are singletons; the top ten hold around 1.9%. The ends were cut back, 4 bases at V and 4 bases at J, with 14 bases in the middle. CDR1 is MNHEY and CDR2 is SMNVEV in the germline V gene (reference sequence). The CDR3 length is 16 residues. This receptor was taken from a man between 18 and 29 years old in good health and CMV-seronegative. Source material: PBMCs. V is TRBV27 and J is TRBJ1-6; TRBD1 is a possible D gene (6 bases). CDR3 in DNA: TGTGCCAGCAGTTCAACAGGGTCTTTTTATAATTCACCCCTCCACTTT. This gives the protein CASSSTGSFYNSPLHF.